Given below is one T cell receptor (beta chain) in context. This sample was taken from a study of blood T cell repertoires in COVID-19. About the study: Collection of acute and convalescent COVID-19 samples took place in the United States, Italy and Spain.

Profiled with immunoSEQ multiplex PCR; TCRdb holds only in-frame clones, not every one. This table holds some 270,000 clones, 80% to 95% found once. The study assigned cohorts using participant-reported clinical history. The CDR3 has 14 residues. CDR1 is SNHLY, CDR2 FYNNEI, per germline. The V gene lost 8 bases and the J gene lost 0 bases, with 12 bases spanning the gap. The TCR sequence derives from a man aged 40-55 years who had been exposed to COVID-19. The genes are TRBV2 and TRBJ2-3, with D perhaps matching TRBD2 (5 bases). Sequenced material: PBMCs or T cells enriched from blood (not recorded which). The CDR3 reads CASLASSSTDTQYF. The CDR3 DNA reads as TGTGCCAGCTTGGCTAGCTCGAGCACAGATACGCAGTATTTT.